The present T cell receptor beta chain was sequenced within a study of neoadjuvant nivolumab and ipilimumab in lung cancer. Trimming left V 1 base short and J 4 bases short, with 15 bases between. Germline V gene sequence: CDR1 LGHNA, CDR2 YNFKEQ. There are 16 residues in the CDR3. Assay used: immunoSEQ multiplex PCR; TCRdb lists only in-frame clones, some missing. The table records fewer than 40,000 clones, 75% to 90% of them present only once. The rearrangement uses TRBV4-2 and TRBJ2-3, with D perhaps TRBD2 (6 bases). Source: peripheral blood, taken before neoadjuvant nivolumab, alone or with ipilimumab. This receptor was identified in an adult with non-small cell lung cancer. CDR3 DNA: TGTGCCAGCAGCCAAGCCCCACAAGGGGAGGCAGATACGCAGTATTTT. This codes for CASSQAPQGEADTQYF.